This T cell receptor beta chain was obtained from a study of identical twins. The sample holds a few counts of this clonotype. A universal primer binding site was introduced by template switching. The final cDNA contained unique molecular identifiers. TCRdb fed the 5' RACE reads into MiXCR, producing one record per CDR3 protein. The table lists roughly 690,000 distinct CDR3 sequences, roughly 20% of them singletons. Separately, the same data were catalogued under a study of T cells expressing NK-cell markers. That report adds: In several donors, these clonotypes also led the CD3+CD56-NKG2C+ fraction.

Input material: PBMCs. The source is a woman between 18 and 29 years old in good health.

The DNA of the CDR3 is TGTGCCAGCAGTGTAGACAGAACGAACACTGAAGCTTTCTTT. Protein product: CASSVDRTNTEAFF. The chain combines TRBV6-1 with TRBJ1-1; D possibly corresponds to TRBD1 (5 bases). Germline V lookup: CDR1 MNHNS, CDR2 SASEGT. Trimming cost V 4 bases and J 1 base, with 10 bases left between them. CDR3 size: 14 residues.